These 14 T cell receptor beta chains were sequenced from one sample in a study of shared T cell receptors in the human thymus. Data came from immunoSEQ multiplex PCR; TCRdb stores just in-frame clones and leaves some out. The sample records hundreds of thousands of clones, roughly 90% being singletons. This sample was also put to use in a study of human thymus T cells.

Material: thymocytes. The receptor set was obtained from a boy less than two years old with a congenital heart defect.

J is TRBJ1-5 and V is TRBV6-1, with D possibly TRBD1 on 6 matching bases. From germline, CDR1 is MNHNS and CDR2 SASEGT. The CDR3 covers 14 residues. Trimming cost V 4 bases and J 3 bases, with 10 bases left between them. The CDR3 DNA sequence: TGTGCCAGCAGTGCCCGGACAGTCAATCAGCCCCAGCATTTT. The encoded protein is CASSARTVNQPQHF.

This clone was counted between two and nine times. The chain employs TRBV19 and TRBJ2-7; D is possibly TRBD2 (7 bases). Trimming stripped 5 bases from V and 6 bases from J, with 17 bases between. CDR1 is LNHDA, CDR2 SQIVND, per germline (reference sequence). The CDR3 length is 14 residues. CDR3 protein: CASSRPRGGGEQYF. The CDR3 DNA follows: TGTGCCAGTAGTCGCCCCCGAGGGGGGGGCGAGCAGTACTTC.

The chain couples TRBV19 to TRBJ1-4; 7 positions agree with TRBD1. The germline CDR1 and CDR2 sequences are LNHDA and SQIVND (reference sequence). Germline trimming cut 4 bases from V and 8 bases from J; bases unmatched to any gene: 7. The length of the CDR3 is 14 residues. The CDR3 region has the DNA TGTGCCAGTAGTACCCGGACAGGTTACGAAAAACTGTTTTTT. This sequence encodes CASSTRTGYEKLFF.

The chain recombines TRBV27 with TRBJ2-3, with 10 bases matching TRBD2. V was clipped by 6 bases and J by 3 bases; unmatched bases: 12. The CDR3 covers 17 residues. Germline values: CDR1 MNHEY, CDR2 SMNVEV (reference sequence). The CDR3 region is CASSPRTSGYSTDTQYF. The CDR3 DNA reads TGTGCCAGCAGCCCCCGGACTAGCGGATACTCGACAGATACGCAGTATTTT.

This clone was seen once. The J gene is TRBJ2-1, the V gene TRBV30, with D tentatively TRBD2 (6 bases). The CDR3 length is 16 residues. In germline, CDR1 is GTSNPN, CDR2 SVGIG (reference sequence). V shed 4 bases and J shed 2 bases, with 18 bases lying between them. CDR3 protein: CAWTATPSDPYNEQFF. As DNA, the CDR3 is TGTGCCTGGACGGCCACCCCTAGCGACCCCTACAATGAGCAGTTCTTC.

V usage is TRBV28 and J usage is TRBJ2-3; 9 positions agree with TRBD2. Looked up from germline, CDR1 is MDHEN and CDR2 is SYDVKM. J was trimmed by 2 bases and V by 4 bases; bases with no gene match: 16. The CDR3 consists of 19 residues. The CDR3 region is CASSSQWLSGRADTDTQYF. CDR3 sequence (DNA): TGTGCCAGCAGTTCCCAGTGGCTTAGCGGGAGAGCAGACACAGATACGCAGTATTTT.

This clone occurred once. The rearrangement joins TRBV7-2 to TRBJ2-2, with a possible D match to TRBD1 (6 bases). V was pared by 3 bases and J by 5 bases, with 13 bases between. CDR1 is SGHTA, CDR2 FQGNSA, per germline. The CDR3 spans 15 residues. CDR3 nucleotides: TGTGCCAGCAGCTTGGATGGACAGCCGACCGGGGAGCTGTTTTTT. Its protein product is CASSLDGQPTGELFF.

V and J are TRBV7-9 and TRBJ2-7; D is perhaps TRBD2 (6 bases). Deletions cut 1 base from V and 6 bases from J, with 19 bases between. CDR1 and CDR2 (germline): SEHNR, FQNEAQ (reference sequence). The CDR3 totals 16 residues. The CDR3 coding sequence is TGTGCCAGCAGCTTAGTTCGCGGGACCCTACCTCGCGAGCAGTACTTC. It encodes CASSLVRGTLPREQYF.

The chain is built from TRBV6-6 and TRBJ2-7, with D possibly being TRBD2 (6 bases). Trimming pared 7 bases from V and 3 bases from J, leaving 13 bases between. CDR1 and CDR2 from the germline V gene are MNHNY and SVGAGI (reference sequence). This CDR3 region has 13 residues. The CDR3 DNA reads TGTGCCAGCACCGCGGGACCACTCTACGAGCAGTACTTC. Its protein product is CASTAGPLYEQYF.

The V gene is TRBV5-6, the J gene TRBJ1-2; 8 bases fit TRBD1. The trim removed 6 bases at V and 8 bases at J, leaving 9 bases unmatched. This CDR3 spans 13 amino acids. Germline CDR1 is SGHDT and CDR2 is YYEEEE. DNA of the CDR3: TGTGCCAGCAACGACCAGGGGGCTGGGGGCTACACCTTC. Its translation is CASNDQGAGGYTF.

About this clone: Mismatch with germline at one junction end may stem from a read error. This chain joins TRBV20-1 and TRBJ2-5; TRBD1 is a possible D gene (6 bases). Germline values: CDR1 DFQATT, CDR2 SNEGSKA (reference sequence). The CDR3 is 11 residues long. The CDR3 spells CSAGDTEGQHF. DNA of the CDR3: TGCAGTGCCGGGGACACCGAGGGCCAACACTTC.

V is TRBV11-3 and J is TRBJ2-7, with 8 bases lining up with TRBD1. This CDR3 spans 14 amino acids. Per the germline V gene, CDR1 is SGHNT and CDR2 is YENEEA. V shed 5 bases, J shed 4 bases, and the junction held 7 bases outside the gene matches. The CDR3 DNA follows: TGTGCCAGCAGCCCACGGACAGGGTGTTACGAGCAGTACTTC. It yields the protein CASSPRTGCYEQYF.

The chain recombines TRBV6-1 with TRBJ1-2; no definite D call. V dropped 2 bases and J dropped 4 bases, with 11 bases sitting between them. There are 14 residues in the CDR3. Germline values: CDR1 MNHNS, CDR2 SASEGT. CDR3 region: CASSEPEVVYGYTF. For the CDR3, the DNA is TGTGCCAGCAGTGAACCTGAGGTGGTCTATGGCTACACCTTC.

The V call is TRBV30, the J call TRBJ2-7; 8 nucleotides agree with TRBD2. V dropped 6 bases and J dropped 3; count of bases not matched to a gene: 19. The CDR3 covers 17 residues. Germline CDR1 and CDR2: GTSNPN and SVGIG (reference sequence). The CDR3 sequence: CACLLGTSGLGGYEQYF. CDR3 sequence (DNA): TGTGCCTGTCTCTTAGGGACGTCGGGACTAGGGGGCTACGAGCAGTACTTC.